The clone carrying this TCR beta chain was seen many times. The antigen is undetermined. The method was immunoSEQ multiplex PCR; TCRdb's version includes in-frame clones alone and lacks a portion of them. Altogether some 8,800 clones were found in the sample, and no singletons occur. This sample is drawn from a study of T cells after posttransplantation cyclophosphamide. Study outcomes and limitations: TRB overlap between skin or GI tissue T cells and blood was limited. Recipient CMV seropositivity and CMV reactivation strongly tracked TRB clonality.

Trimming stripped 5 bases from V and 3 bases from J, with 20 bases between. The CDR3 is 16 amino acids. Germline-derived CDR1 and CDR2 are SGHRS and YFSETQ. Treatment was busulfan-fludarabine conditioning, a marrow graft, and cyclophosphamide on days +3 and +4. The chain employs TRBV5-1 and TRBJ1-1; D gene uncertain. This TCR was sampled from a male patient in his fifties who received an allogeneic stem cell transplant from a related donor and was CMV-positive. Some T cells could come from the graft donor. Source: PBMCs, taken around 350 days after allogeneic stem cell transplant with posttransplant cyclophosphamide. The CDR3 reads CASSLQPLSGDTEAFF. The CDR3 bases are TGCGCCAGCAGTCTACAGCCGCTTAGCGGGGACACTGAAGCTTTCTTT. Filled out from reference TRBV5-1 and TRBJ1-1, the complete variable domain reads KAGVTQTPRYLIKTRGQQVTLSCSPISGHRSVSWYQQTPGQGLQFLFEYFSETQRNKGNFPGRFSGRQFSNSRSEMNVSTLELGDSALYLCASSLQPLSGDTEAFFGQGTRLTVV.